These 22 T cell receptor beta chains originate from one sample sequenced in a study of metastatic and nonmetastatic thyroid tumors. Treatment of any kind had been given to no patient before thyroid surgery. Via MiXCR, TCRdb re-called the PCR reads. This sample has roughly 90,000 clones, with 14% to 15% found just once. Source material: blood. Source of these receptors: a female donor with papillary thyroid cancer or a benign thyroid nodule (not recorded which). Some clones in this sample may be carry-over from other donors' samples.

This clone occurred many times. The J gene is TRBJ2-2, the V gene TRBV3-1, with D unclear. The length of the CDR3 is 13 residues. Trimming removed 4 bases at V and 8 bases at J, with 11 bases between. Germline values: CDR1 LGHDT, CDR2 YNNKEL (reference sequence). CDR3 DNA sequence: TGTGCCAGCAGCCTACACGGAGAAGGGGAGCTGTTTTTT. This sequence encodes CASSLHGEGELFF.

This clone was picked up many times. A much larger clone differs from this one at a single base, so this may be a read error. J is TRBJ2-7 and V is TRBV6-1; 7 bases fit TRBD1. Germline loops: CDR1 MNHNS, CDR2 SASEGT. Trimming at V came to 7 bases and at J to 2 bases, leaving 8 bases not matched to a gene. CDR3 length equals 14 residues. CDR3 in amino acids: CASKGAYKPYEQYF. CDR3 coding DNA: TGTGCCAGCAAGGGGGCTTACAAACCCTACGAGCAGTACTTC.

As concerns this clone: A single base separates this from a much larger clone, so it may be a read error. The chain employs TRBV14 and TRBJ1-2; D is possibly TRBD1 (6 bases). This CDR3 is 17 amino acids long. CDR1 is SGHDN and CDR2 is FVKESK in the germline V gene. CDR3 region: CASIQDLTTGGGVGYTF. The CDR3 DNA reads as TGTGCCAGCATCCAAGATCTTACGACAGGCGGGGGAGTGGGCTACACCTTC.

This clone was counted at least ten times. CDR3 nucleotide sequence: TGTGCCAGCACCCGGATAGGGGAGTCCTATAATTCACCCCTCCACTTT. Its translation: CASTRIGESYNSPLHF. The chain recombines TRBV11-1 with TRBJ1-6, with D perhaps matching TRBD1 (5 bases). The CDR3 spans 16 residues. The germline V gene has CDR1 SGHAT and CDR2 FQDESV (reference sequence). V dropped 7 bases and J dropped 1 base, with 14 bases sitting between them.

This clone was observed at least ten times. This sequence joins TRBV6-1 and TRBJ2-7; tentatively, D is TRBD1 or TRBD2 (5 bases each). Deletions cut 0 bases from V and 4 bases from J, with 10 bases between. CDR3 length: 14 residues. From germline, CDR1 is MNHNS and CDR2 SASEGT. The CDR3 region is CASSEAGGPYEQYF. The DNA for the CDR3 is TGTGCCAGCAGTGAAGCTGGGGGACCTTACGAGCAGTACTTC.

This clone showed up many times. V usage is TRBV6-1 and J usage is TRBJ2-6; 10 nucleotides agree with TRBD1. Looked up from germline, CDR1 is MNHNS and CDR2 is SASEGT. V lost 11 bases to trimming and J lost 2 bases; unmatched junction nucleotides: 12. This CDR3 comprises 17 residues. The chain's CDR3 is CAGLAGTGVPGANVLTF. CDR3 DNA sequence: TGTGCCGGCTTGGCCGGGACAGGGGTCCCTGGGGCCAACGTCCTGACTTTC.

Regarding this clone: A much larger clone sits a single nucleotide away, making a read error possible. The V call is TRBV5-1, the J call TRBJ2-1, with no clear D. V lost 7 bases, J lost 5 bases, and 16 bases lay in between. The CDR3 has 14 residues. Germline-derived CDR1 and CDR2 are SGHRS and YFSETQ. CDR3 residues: CASGVVLNHNEQFF. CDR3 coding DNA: TGCGCCAGCGGGGTGGTACTAAATCACAATGAGCAGTTCTTC.

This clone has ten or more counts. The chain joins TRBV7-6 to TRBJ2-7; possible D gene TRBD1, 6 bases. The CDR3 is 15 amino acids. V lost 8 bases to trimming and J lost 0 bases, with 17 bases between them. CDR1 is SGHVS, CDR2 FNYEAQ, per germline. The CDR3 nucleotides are TGTGCCAGCGGAGATGGGGGCAGCAGCTCCTACGAGCAGTACTTC. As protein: CASGDGGSSSYEQYF.

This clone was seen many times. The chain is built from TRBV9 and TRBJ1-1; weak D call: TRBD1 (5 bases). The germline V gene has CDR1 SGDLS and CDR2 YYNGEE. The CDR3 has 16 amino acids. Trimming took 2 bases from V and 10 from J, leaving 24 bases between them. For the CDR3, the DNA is TGTGCCAGCAGCGTCGGCCTGACAGACAACTCCGGGGGAGCTTTCTTT. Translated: CASSVGLTDNSGGAFF.

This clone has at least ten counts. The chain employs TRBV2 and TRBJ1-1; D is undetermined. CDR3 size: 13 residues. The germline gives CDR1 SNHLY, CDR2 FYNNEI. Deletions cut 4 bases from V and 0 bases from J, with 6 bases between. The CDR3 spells CASSGIMNTEAFF. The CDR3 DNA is TGTGCCAGCAGTGGGATCATGAACACTGAAGCTTTCTTT.

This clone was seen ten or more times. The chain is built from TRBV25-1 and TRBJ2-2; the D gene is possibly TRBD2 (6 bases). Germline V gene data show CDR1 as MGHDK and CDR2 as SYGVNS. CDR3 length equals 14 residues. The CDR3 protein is CSAEGLAYTGELFF. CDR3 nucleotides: TGTTCCGCTGAGGGACTCGCTTACACCGGGGAGCTGTTTTTT.

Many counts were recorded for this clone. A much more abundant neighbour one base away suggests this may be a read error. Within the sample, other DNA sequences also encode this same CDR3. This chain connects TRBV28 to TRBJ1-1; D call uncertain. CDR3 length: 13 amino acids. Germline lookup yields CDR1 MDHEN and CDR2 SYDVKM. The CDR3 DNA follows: TGTGCCAGCAGCTTAGGAGGGAACACTGAAGCTTTCTTC. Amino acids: CASSLGGNTEAFF. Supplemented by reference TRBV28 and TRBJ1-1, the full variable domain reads DVKVTQSSRYLVKRTGEKVFLECVQDMDHENMFWYRQDPGLGLRLIYFSYDVKMKEKGDIPEGYSVSREKKERFSLILESASTNQTSMYLCASSLGGNTEAFFGQGTRLTVV.

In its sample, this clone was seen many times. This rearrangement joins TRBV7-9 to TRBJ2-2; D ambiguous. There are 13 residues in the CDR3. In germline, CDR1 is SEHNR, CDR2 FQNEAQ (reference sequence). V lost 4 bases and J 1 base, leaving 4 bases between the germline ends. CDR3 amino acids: CASSSGNTGELFF. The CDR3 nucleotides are TGTGCCAGCAGCTCAGGGAACACCGGGGAGCTGTTTTTT.

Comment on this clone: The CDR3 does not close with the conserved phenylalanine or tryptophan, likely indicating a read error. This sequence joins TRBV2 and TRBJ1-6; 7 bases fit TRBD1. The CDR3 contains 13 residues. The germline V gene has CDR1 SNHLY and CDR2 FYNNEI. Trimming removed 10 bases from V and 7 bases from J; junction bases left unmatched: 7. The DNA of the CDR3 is TGTGCCATCCGGACAGGCGGCAATTCACCCCTCCACTCT. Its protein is CAIRTGGNSPLHS.

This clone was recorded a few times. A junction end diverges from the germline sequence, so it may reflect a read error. DNA of the CDR3: TGCGCCAGCAGCCAAGGGGGGGGCAATGATCAGTTCTTC. Encoded protein: CASSQGGGNDQFF. The chain links TRBV4-1 to TRBJ2-1, with D maybe TRBD2 (7 bases). This CDR3 has 13 amino acids. The germline V gene encodes CDR1 MGHRA and CDR2 YSYEKL.

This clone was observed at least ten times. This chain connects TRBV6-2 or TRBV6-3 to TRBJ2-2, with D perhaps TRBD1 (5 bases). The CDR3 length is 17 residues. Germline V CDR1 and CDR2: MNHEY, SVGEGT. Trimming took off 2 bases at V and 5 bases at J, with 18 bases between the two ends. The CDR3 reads CASSYGAPPRFTGELFF. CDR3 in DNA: TGTGCCAGCAGTTACGGGGCTCCCCCACGGTTTACCGGGGAGCTGTTTTTT.

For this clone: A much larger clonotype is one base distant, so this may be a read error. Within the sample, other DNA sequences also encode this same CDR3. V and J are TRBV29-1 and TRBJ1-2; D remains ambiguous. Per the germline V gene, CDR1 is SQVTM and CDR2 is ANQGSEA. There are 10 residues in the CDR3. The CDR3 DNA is TGCAGCGTTAACACGCTAATAGAACTCTTC. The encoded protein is CSVNTLIELF.

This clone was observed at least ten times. CDR3 amino acids: CATTRTSSTDTQYF. CDR3 DNA sequence: TGTGCCACTACCCGGACTTCTAGCACAGATACGCAGTATTTT. V is TRBV19 and J is TRBJ2-3; D is perhaps TRBD2 (5 bases). This CDR3 comprises 14 residues. V was cut by 10 bases and J by 0 bases, with 14 bases left in between. The V gene's germline CDR1 is LNHDA and CDR2 SQIVND (reference sequence).

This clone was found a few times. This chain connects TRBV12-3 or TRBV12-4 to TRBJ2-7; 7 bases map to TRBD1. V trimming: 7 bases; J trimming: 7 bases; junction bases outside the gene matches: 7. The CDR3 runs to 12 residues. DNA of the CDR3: TGTGCCAGCACCATAACAGGGGTAGAGCAGTACTTC. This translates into CASTITGVEQYF.

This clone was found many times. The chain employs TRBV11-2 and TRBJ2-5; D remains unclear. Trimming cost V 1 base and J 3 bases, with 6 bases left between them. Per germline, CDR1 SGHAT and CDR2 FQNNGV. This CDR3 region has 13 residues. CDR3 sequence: CASSLGPEETQYF. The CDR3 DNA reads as TGTGCCAGCAGCTTAGGGCCAGAAGAGACCCAGTACTTC.

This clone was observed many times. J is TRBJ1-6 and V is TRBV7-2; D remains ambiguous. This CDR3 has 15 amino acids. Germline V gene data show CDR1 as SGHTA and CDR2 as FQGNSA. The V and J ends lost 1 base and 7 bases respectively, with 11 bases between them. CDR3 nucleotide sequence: TGTGCCAGCAGCTTAGTAGACGGTGGGAATTCACCCCTCCACTTT. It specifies CASSLVDGGNSPLHF.

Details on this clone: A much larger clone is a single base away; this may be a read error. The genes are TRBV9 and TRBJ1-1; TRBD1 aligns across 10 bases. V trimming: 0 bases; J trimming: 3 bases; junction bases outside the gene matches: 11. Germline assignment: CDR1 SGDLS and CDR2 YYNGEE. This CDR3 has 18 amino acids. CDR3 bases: TGTGCCAGCAGCGTAGATCCGGGACAGGGGCCTGGGTACACTGAAGCTTTCTTT. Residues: CASSVDPGQGPGYTEAFF.